This T cell receptor beta chain was profiled in a study of T cells in Graves' hyperthyroidism and ophthalmopathy. Germline V gene sequence: CDR1 SGHRS, CDR2 YFSETQ. Trimming took 0 bases from V and 7 from J; bases not matched to a gene: 6. The CDR3 runs 15 residues. It was RNA transcripts that yielded the amplified TCR beta CDR3 regions. The study used the HTBI primer set for a first-round RT-PCR of the TCR CDR3. TCRdb fed the multiplex PCR reads into MiXCR, producing one record per CDR3 protein. Counted here are under 350,000 distinct CDR3 sequences, about 20% occurring once; the ten biggest clones make up around 54%.

Sequencing used blood. The TCR originated in a woman aged 50 to 65 with Graves' hyperthyroidism. The chain employs TRBV5-1 and TRBJ1-4; 7 positions match TRBD1. This CDR3 reads CASSLDATGSEKLFF. In DNA form, the CDR3 reads TGCGCCAGCAGCTTGGATGCGACAGGGAGTGAAAAACTGTTTTTT.